The rows below give T cell receptor beta chains drawn from one sample of a study of cytomegalovirus exposure and HLA in healthy donors. Repertoires were generated with immunoSEQ multiplex PCR, while TCRdb's copy carries only in-frame clones and drops some. Of roughly 75,000 clones listed, 85% are singletons. The specimen sequenced was PBMCs. These receptors all stem from a young man in good health and CMV-seronegative. Both conserved end residues are part of each CDR3. The D gene is left open where the match is weak. Size values are once, few and many counts, or a class for expanded clones, and some rows have none.

.,.,TRBV11-2,TRBJ1-1,TGTGCCAGCACCCTCTGGAACACTGAAGCTTTCTTT,CASTLWNTEAFF
.,TRBD2,TRBV2,TRBJ2-5,TGTGCCAGCAGGGGACTAGCGGGAGGGGAGACCCAGTACTTC,CASRGLAGGETQYF
.,.,TRBV7-9,TRBJ1-2,TGTGCCAGCAGCTTAGGTAGCGGGATCTATGGCTACACCTTC,CASSLGSGIYGYTF
.,.,TRBV6-5,TRBJ1-5,TGTGCCAGCAGGGGCGACGGCCCCAATCAGCCCCAGCATTTT,CASRGDGPNQPQHF
.,.,TRBV6-5,TRBJ2-2,TGTGCCAGCAGTTACCCACCGAGGGAAAACACCGGGGAGCTGTTTTTT,CASSYPPRENTGELFF
.,.,TRBV5-4,TRBJ2-1,TGTGCCAGCAGCGGTCGGACAGCTGGGGACTACAATGAGCAGTTCTTC,CASSGRTAGDYNEQFF
.,.,TRBV19,TRBJ1-5,TGTGCCAGTAGGCCAGACAGCTATCACAAGCCCCAGCATTTT,CASRPDSYHKPQHF
.,TRBD2,TRBV27,TRBJ2-3,TGTGCCAGCAGTTTGAAGGGCGGGAGAAGAGCAGATACGCAGTATTTT,CASSLKGGRRADTQYF
.,.,TRBV7-2,TRBJ1-2,TGTGCCAGCAGCTTAAACCGGGTTAACTATGGCTACACCTTC,CASSLNRVNYGYTF
.,TRBD2,TRBV30,TRBJ2-5,TGTGCCTGGAGCGTGGGGACTAGCCGTTTACCGTACTTC,CAWSVGTSRLPYF
.,.,TRBV5-1,TRBJ1-1,TGCGCCAGCAGGACGCAGGGGTGGACTGAAGCTTTCTTT,CASRTQGWTEAFF
few,TRBD1,TRBV7-9,TRBJ2-7,TGTGCCAGCAGCTTATCTCCGGGACAGGGGTCCTACGAGCAGTACTTC,CASSLSPGQGSYEQYF
.,.,TRBV10-3,TRBJ1-2,TGTGCCATCAGTGAACGGACTCAGCACCAGGATGGCTACACCTTC,CAISERTQHQDGYTF
.,TRBD2,TRBV11-3,TRBJ2-3,TGTGCCAGCAGCAACGGACTAGCGGGAGGGTATTTCTCAGATACGCAGTATTTT,CASSNGLAGGYFSDTQYF
.,TRBD2,TRBV6-5,TRBJ2-5,TGTGCCTCCGGGGCGGGAGGGCGTCGAGAGACCCAGTACTTC,CASGAGGRRETQYF